This TCR beta chain was found in a study of blood T cell repertoires in COVID-19. In the study overall: From the United States, Italy and Spain came samples of acute and convalescent COVID-19.

Per the authors' pipeline: Amplification of reference gene primers provided the estimated nucleated cell counts. Profiled with immunoSEQ multiplex PCR; TCRdb holds only in-frame clones, not every one. The V and J calls and the clone size are those of that table, but D and trimming were determined from the DNA. The table records some 20,000 clones, 90% to 95% of them present only once. Germline V gene lookup returns CDR1 SGHTA and CDR2 FQGNSA. The ends lost 1 base at V and 6 bases at J; junction bases unmatched: 6. The CDR3 is 16 amino acids. The receptor was isolated from a human donor in a cohort sampled during active COVID-19. Sequenced: peripheral blood. The J gene is TRBJ2-2, the V gene TRBV7-2, with TRBD1 identical over 9 bases. CDR3 nucleotide sequence: TGTGCCAGCAGCTTAGGTAGAGGGACAGGGTCCGGGGAGCTGTTTTTT. This encodes CASSLGRGTGSGELFF.